The present TCR beta chain was sequenced within a study of naive and memory T cell subsets. TCR cDNA received a 3' ligated oligonucleotide that carried a UMI. Comment on this clonotype: Being one base from a much bigger clone, this may be a read error.

This CDR3 is built from 17 residues. CDR1 and CDR2 (germline): SEHNR, FQNEAQ (reference sequence). The SP2 primer and nested alpha and beta constant region primers amplified ligated cDNA in four rounds. MiXCR, run by TCRdb on the UMI-ligation and nested PCR reads, gives a single entry per CDR3 protein. The sample includes some 26,000 distinct CDR3 sequences, about 5.2% of them seen just once. Specimen: blood. V gene TRBV7-9 combines with J gene TRBJ2-1, with 8 bases that match TRBD1. This clonotype originated in an adult in good health. CDR3 region: CASSSTGAISSHNEQFF. The CDR3 nucleotides read TGTGCCAGCAGCTCGACAGGGGCTATAAGCTCCCACAATGAGCAGTTCTTC.